This T cell receptor (beta chain) was profiled in a study of PD-1 blockade in classical Hodgkin lymphoma. The time point denotes: cycle 4 day 1 (C4D1), after six to seven weeks of nivolumab. Each of the patients experienced relapse following autologous stem cell transplantation, and their brentuximab vedotin exposure differed. Best outcomes ranged across complete response, partial response and progressive disease. Profiling relied on immunoSEQ multiplex PCR, and the TCRdb table lists in-frame clones only, not all of them. The sample carries approximately 96,000 clones, 90% to 95% recorded once. The CDR3 loop spans 12 amino acids. Per germline, CDR1 MNHNY and CDR2 SVGAGI (reference sequence). V lost 4 bases to trimming and J lost 4 bases, with 6 bases between them.

This specimen consisted of peripheral blood mononuclear cells (PBMCs), obtained before the fourth cycle of nivolumab. The chain recombines TRBV6-6 with TRBJ2-3; D is unresolved. The receptor comes from a human donor with classical Hodgkin lymphoma. The CDR3 reads CASSSTPDTQYF. The CDR3 DNA is TGTGCCAGCAGTTCCACCCCAGATACGCAGTATTTT.